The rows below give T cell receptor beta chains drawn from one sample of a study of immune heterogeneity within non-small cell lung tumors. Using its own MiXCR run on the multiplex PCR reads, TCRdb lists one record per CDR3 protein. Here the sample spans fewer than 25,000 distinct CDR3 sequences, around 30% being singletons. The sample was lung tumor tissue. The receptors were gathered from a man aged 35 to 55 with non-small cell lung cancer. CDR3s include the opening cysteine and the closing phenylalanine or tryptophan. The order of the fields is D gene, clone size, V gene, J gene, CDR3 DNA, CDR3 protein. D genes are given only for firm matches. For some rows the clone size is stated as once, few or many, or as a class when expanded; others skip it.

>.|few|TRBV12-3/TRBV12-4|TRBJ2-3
TGTGCCAGCAGTGCCTGGACTTCCAATACGCAGTATTTT
CASSAWTSNTQYF
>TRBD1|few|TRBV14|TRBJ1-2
TGTGCCAGCAGCCCACGGACAGGCGGCTACACCTTC
CASSPRTGGYTF
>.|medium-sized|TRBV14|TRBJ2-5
TGTGCCAGCAGCCAAGCAGGGACCCAGTACTTC
CASSQAGTQYF
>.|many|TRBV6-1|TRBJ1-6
TGTGCCAGCAGGACCGGGAGGGATTCACCCCTCCACTTT
CASRTGRDSPLHF
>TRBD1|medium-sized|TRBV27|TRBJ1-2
TGTGCCAGCAGTCCCGCGACAGGGGGCCATGGCTACACCTTC
CASSPATGGHGYTF
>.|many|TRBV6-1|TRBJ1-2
TGTGCCAGCAGCCCCGATCAGATATCAGGTGGCTACACCTTC
CASSPDQISGGYTF
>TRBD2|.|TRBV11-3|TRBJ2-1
TGTGCCAGCAGCACCGGACTAGCGGGACTTAATGAGCAGTTCTTC
CASSTGLAGLNEQFF
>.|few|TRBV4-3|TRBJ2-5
TGCGCCAGCAGCCAAGATAGTGTGGCAGTCCCCCCAGGAAGAGAGACCCAGTACTTC
CASSQDSVAVPPGRETQYF
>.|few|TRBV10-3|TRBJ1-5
TGTGCCATCAGTGTAAGCAATCAGCCCCAGCATTTT
CAISVSNQPQHF
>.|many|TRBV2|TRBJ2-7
TGTGCCAGCAGCCCTCAGAGCGCCTACGAGCAGTACTTC
CASSPQSAYEQYF
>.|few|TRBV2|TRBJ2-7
TGTGCCAGCAGGGTGTCGCAATCCTACGAGCAGTACTTC
CASRVSQSYEQYF
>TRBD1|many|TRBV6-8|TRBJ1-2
TGTGCCAGCACCAGACAGGGGGCTTACTATGGCTACACCTTC
CASTRQGAYYGYTF
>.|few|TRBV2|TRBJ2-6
TGTGCCAGCTCCGGCTCTGGGGCCAACGTCCTGACTTTC
CASSGSGANVLTF
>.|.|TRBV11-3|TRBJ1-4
TGTGCCAGCAGCTTAGTTTACGCGGGCGTTGGGGAAAAACTGTTTTTT
CASSLVYAGVGEKLFF
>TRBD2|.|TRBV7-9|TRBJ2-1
TGTGCCAGCAGCCTAGCGCGGGGGAGCGGGAGGGCACTCTACAATGAGCAGTTCTTC
CASSLARGSGRALYNEQFF
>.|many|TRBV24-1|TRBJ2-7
TGTGCCACCAGTGATCCCAAGTCCTCGAACGAGCAGTACTTC
CATSDPKSSNEQYF
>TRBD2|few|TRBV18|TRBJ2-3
TGTGCCAGCTCACCACGTTTGCGGGAGGCCCTGAGCTTT
CASSPRLREALSF
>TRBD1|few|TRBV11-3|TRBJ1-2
TGTGCCAGCAGCTCGGCAGGGACAGGGAATTCGAATGGCTACACCTTC
CASSSAGTGNSNGYTF
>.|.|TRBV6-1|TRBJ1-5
TGTGCCAGCAGCCCCCGGGACATTCGTACGTATGGCAATCAGCCCCAGCATTTT
CASSPRDIRTYGNQPQHF
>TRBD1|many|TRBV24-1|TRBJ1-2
TGTGCCACCAGTGATCGGGGACAGGGCTGGGGCTACACCTTC
CATSDRGQGWGYTF
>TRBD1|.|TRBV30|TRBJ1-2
TGTGCCTGGAGCCGGACAGGGACAAACTATGGCTACACCTTC
CAWSRTGTNYGYTF
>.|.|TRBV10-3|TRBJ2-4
TGTGCCATCAGCGGGACACCTGGGGACATTCAGTACTTC
CAISGTPGDIQYF
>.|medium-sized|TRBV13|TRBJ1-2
TGTGCCAGCAGCTTAGATGGGACAAGCTACACCTTC
CASSLDGTSYTF
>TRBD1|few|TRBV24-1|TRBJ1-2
TGTGCCACCAGTGACGCCGGGACAGCCTATGGCTACACCTTC
CATSDAGTAYGYTF
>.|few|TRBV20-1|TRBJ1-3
TGCAGTGCTAGAAACCCTACGGGAAACACCATATATTTT
CSARNPTGNTIYF
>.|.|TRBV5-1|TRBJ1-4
TGCGCCAGCAGCTCGGGCAGGTATGATGAAAAACTGTTTTTT
CASSSGRYDEKLFF